These T cell receptor beta chains were read from a single sample in a study of cytomegalovirus exposure and HLA in healthy donors. Using immunoSEQ multiplex PCR, the repertoire was profiled, and TCRdb retains in-frame clones only, with some absent. This table holds some 200,000 clones, 79% found once. Sequencing was carried out using PBMCs. The receptors were sampled from a girl aged 5-17 years in good health and CMV-seropositive. Each CDR3 is given without its conserved first and last residue. Each record gives: J gene, V gene, CDR3 protein.

>TRBJ2-7|TRBV5-1
ASSHGPGEGLYEQY
>TRBJ2-5|TRBV7-2
ASSLRRETQY
>TRBJ1-4|TRBV18
ASSNGGQSNEKLF
>TRBJ1-2|TRBV5-4
ASSRPGGADGYT
>TRBJ2-5|TRBV5-6
ASSFRGGETQY
>TRBJ2-1|TRBV4-3
ASSSPGTGVNEQF
>TRBJ2-7|TRBV9
ASSVGQGNTYEQY
>TRBJ1-1|TRBV12-5
ASGSPAGGGGTEAF
>TRBJ2-7|TRBV21-1
ASSRSSYEQY
>TRBJ1-2|TRBV5-1
ASMVGQGASGYT
>TRBJ2-5|TRBV4-1
ASSQSGTSGQETQY
>TRBJ2-4|TRBV25-1
ASSDQKRGGKAKNIQY
>TRBJ2-2|TRBV9
ASSASPGWGGTGELF
>TRBJ1-2|TRBV28
ASSILGVPLIGYT
>TRBJ2-2|TRBV19
ASSRGDRDTGELF
>TRBJ1-3|TRBV6-7
ASSSEKRDRGIYAGNTIY
>TRBJ1-2|TRBV6-1
ASWRMPGQGYGYT
>TRBJ1-1|TRBV6-5
ASSYRGSTEAF
>TRBJ2-7|TRBV6-5
ASSNRELGEQY
>TRBJ1-5|TRBV6-1
ASRAPKGQGQH
>TRBJ2-3|TRBV7-8
ASSLDREGGGGLRDTQY
>TRBJ1-2|TRBV11-2
ASRATGGSANYGYT
>TRBJ2-7|TRBV6-6
ASNEAGTGGNEQY
>TRBJ2-1|TRBV11-2
ASSEQTSGAYNEQF
>TRBJ1-1|TRBV7-8
ASSLMETANTEAF
>TRBJ2-6|TRBV30
AWSVLAGANVLT
>TRBJ2-4|TRBV9
ASSVGSGGNIQY
>TRBJ2-1|TRBV5-1
ASSPGTSYNEQF
>TRBJ2-3|TRBV7-2
ASSPDRDTQY
>TRBJ2-7|TRBV7-6
ASSLAGQGVLTEQY
>TRBJ1-2|TRBV5-4
ASSLDSNYGYT
>TRBJ2-3|TRBV9
ASSVGATNTQY
>TRBJ2-1|TRBV6-5
ASPPGGSNQF
>TRBJ2-3|TRBV18
ASSPPVPTGTQY
>TRBJ1-1|TRBV7-2
ASSLVGSYIEAF
>TRBJ2-7|TRBV19
ASSISRGKAEQY
>TRBJ1-1|TRBV2
ATWGGRDTEAF
>TRBJ1-6|TRBV5-4
ASSLERGGYNSPLH
>TRBJ1-1|TRBV15
ATSTRTGGDTEAF
>TRBJ2-7|TRBV7-9
ASSYATGTGGYEQY
>TRBJ1-2|TRBV7-9
ASSLPVNYGYT
>TRBJ1-6|TRBV5-5
ASSSDRPVGPPLH
>TRBJ1-1|TRBV6-6
ASSSTLGGKNTEAF
>TRBJ1-4|TRBV5-8
ASRSGTRNEKLF
>TRBJ2-5|TRBV6-1
ASSEEVRGGRETQY
>TRBJ1-2|TRBV4-3
ASSQGDRSNYGYT
>TRBJ1-3|TRBV2
ASIPRAGGNTIY
>TRBJ1-6|TRBV6-1
ASSEGAGSNSPLH